Each of the 9 T cell receptor beta chains below was sequenced from the same sample in a study of CD8+CD57+ T cells in acquired aplastic anemia. TCR beta VDJ and CDR3 profiles were obtained from a genomic DNA template. Via MiXCR, TCRdb re-called the reads, giving one row per CDR3 protein. In the table there are under 40,000 distinct CDR3 sequences, approximately 73% of which are singletons. Sequenced material: sorted CD4+, CD8+, or CD8+CD57+ T cells (not recorded which) from PBMCs. The receptors derive from a human donor in good health, serving as a control.

The J gene is TRBJ1-1, the V gene TRBV11-2; D is uncertain. The V gene's germline CDR1 is SGHAT and CDR2 FQNNGV. V was trimmed by 5 bases and J by 3 bases, leaving 10 bases between them. CDR3 length: 13 residues. The CDR3 region is CASSAGIHTEAFF. The CDR3 coding sequence is TGTGCCAGCAGCGCCGGGATCCACACTGAAGCTTTCTTT.

The J gene is TRBJ2-7, the V gene TRBV12-5; unclear D gene. Germline V gene lookup returns CDR1 LGHNT and CDR2 FRNRAP. This CDR3 has 15 residues. Trimming pared 0 bases from V and 2 bases from J, leaving 11 bases between. The CDR3 spells CASGLVPGSAYEQYF. Here the CDR3 DNA reads TGTGCTAGTGGTTTGGTACCTGGTAGTGCCTACGAGCAGTACTTC.

This chain links TRBV25-1 with TRBJ1-1; D is undetermined. V lost 5 bases, J lost 0 bases, and 10 bases lay in between. CDR1 and CDR2 from the germline V gene are MGHDK and SYGVNS. There are 14 residues in the CDR3. The CDR3 nucleotides are TGTGCCAGCAGTCCTGAGTACATGAACACTGAAGCTTTCTTT. It codes for CASSPEYMNTEAFF. The full variable domain, completed using reference TRBV25-1 and TRBJ1-1, is EADIYQTPRYLVIGTGKKITLECSQTMGHDKMYWYQQDPGMELHLIHYSYGVNSTEKGDLSSESTVSRIRTEHFPLTLESARPSHTSQYLCASSPEYMNTEAFFGQGTRLTVV.

The rearrangement uses TRBV7-9 and TRBJ1-2; D perhaps matches TRBD1 (5 bases). This CDR3 has 13 residues. Looked up from germline, CDR1 is SEHNR and CDR2 is FQNEAQ (reference sequence). The V end lost 6 bases, the J end lost 4 bases, and 12 bases lay between the germline ends. The CDR3 sequence: CASRDDSLYGYTF. CDR3 sequence (DNA): TGTGCCAGCAGAGATGACAGCCTCTATGGCTACACCTTC. The full variable domain, in which reference TRBV7-9 and TRBJ1-2 provide the parts outside the CDR3, is DTGVSQNPRHKITKRGQNVTFRCDPISEHNRLYWYRQTLGQGPEFLTYFQNEAQLEKSRLLSDRFSAERPKGSFSTLEIQRTEQGDSAMYLCASRDDSLYGYTFGSGTRLTVV.

This clonotype is medium-sized within its sample. The rearrangement joins TRBV19 to TRBJ1-1; no clear D. The germline V gene encodes CDR1 LNHDA and CDR2 SQIVND (reference sequence). V was trimmed by 4 bases and J by 3 bases, leaving 9 bases between them. The CDR3 is 13 residues long. This CDR3 is CASSKRGYTEAFF. CDR3 nucleotide sequence: TGTGCCAGTAGTAAACGGGGTTACACTGAAGCTTTCTTT.

This clonotype came up a few times. J is TRBJ2-1 and V is TRBV10-3, with 8 bases aligning to TRBD2. Germline CDR1 and CDR2: ENHRY and SYGVKD. There are 13 residues in the CDR3. V trimming: 3 bases; J trimming: 8 bases; junction bases outside the gene matches: 3. This CDR3 is CAISDLAGYEQFF. The CDR3 coding sequence is TGTGCCATCAGTGATCTAGCGGGCTATGAGCAGTTCTTC.

The chain uses TRBV19 and TRBJ1-1, with D possibly TRBD1 on 5 matching bases. The germline V gene encodes CDR1 LNHDA and CDR2 SQIVND (reference sequence). The V gene lost 4 bases and the J gene lost 0 bases, with 15 bases spanning the gap. The CDR3 extends over 16 amino acids. The CDR3 sequence: CASSNEGRYMNTEAFF. DNA of the CDR3: TGTGCCAGTAGTAATGAGGGGCGCTACATGAACACTGAAGCTTTCTTT.

The chain employs TRBV20-1 and TRBJ2-7; no clear D. V dropped 4 bases and J dropped 1 base, with 14 bases sitting between them. CDR3 length: 14 amino acids. Germline CDR1 reads DFQATT; CDR2 reads SNEGSKA (reference sequence). This CDR3 reads CSATQDPWSYEQYF. The CDR3 DNA reads as TGCAGTGCTACTCAGGACCCGTGGTCCTACGAGCAGTACTTC.

The rearrangement links TRBV10-3 to TRBJ2-7, with 7 nucleotides matching TRBD2. V gave up 6 bases and J gave up 2 bases; unmatched junction bases: 7. Germline V gene data show CDR1 as ENHRY and CDR2 as SYGVKD. The CDR3 runs to 14 residues. CDR3 in amino acids: CAIRGGDGPYEQYF. In nucleotides, the CDR3 is TGTGCCATCAGGGGGGGGGACGGCCCCTACGAGCAGTACTTC.